Shown below are 19 T cell receptor beta chains from a single sample sequenced in a study of T-cell reconstitution after alpha-beta-depleted transplantation in children. Preparation of the TCRbeta library involved a method that used unique molecular identifiers. Each CDR3 protein is one row after TCRdb ran MiXCR on the PCR reads. The repertoire holds hundreds of thousands of distinct CDR3 sequences, with roughly 13% as singletons. The input for sequencing was PBMCs, mostly from graft donor cells, taken 360 days after TCRalphabeta/CD19-depleted stem cell transplant. The receptors were gathered from a male patient younger than 18 who had a stem cell transplant for acute myeloid leukemia, so the T cells may come from the graft donor.

J is TRBJ2-7 and V is TRBV7-9, with D possibly being TRBD1 (5 bases). The V end lost 4 bases, the J end lost 3 bases, and 10 bases lay between the germline ends. CDR3 length: 13 amino acids. Germline lookup yields CDR1 SEHNR and CDR2 FQNEAQ (reference sequence). CDR3 residues: CASSWSRDYEQYF. CDR3 in DNA: TGTGCCAGCAGCTGGAGCAGGGACTACGAGCAGTACTTC.

This clonotype was recorded a few times. In nucleotides, the CDR3 is TGCAGCGTTGAAGATCGGAGGACAGGGGGCTATGAAAAACTGTTTTTT. Its protein is CSVEDRRTGGYEKLFF. The J gene is TRBJ1-4, the V gene TRBV29-1; 11 positions match TRBD1. The junction had 6 bases not matched to a gene; V was cut back by 0 bases and J by 6 bases. The CDR3 covers 16 residues. CDR1 and CDR2 from the germline V gene are SQVTM and ANQGSEA.

The J gene is TRBJ2-1, the V gene TRBV24-1; possible D gene TRBD2, 6 bases. Trimming removed 4 bases at V and 0 bases at J, with 21 bases between. Germline CDR1 reads KGHDR; CDR2 reads SFDVKD. This CDR3 region has 19 residues. CDR3 region: CATSEPGGVADFSYNEQFF. CDR3 coding DNA: TGTGCCACCAGTGAGCCCGGAGGAGTAGCGGATTTCTCCTACAATGAGCAGTTCTTC.

Many counts were recorded for this clonotype. The chain couples TRBV11-2 to TRBJ1-3, with 9 bases lining up with TRBD1. This CDR3 spans 19 amino acids. CDR1 SGHAT and CDR2 FQNNGV come from the germline V gene. V shed 5 bases, J shed 2 bases, and the junction held 16 bases outside the gene matches. CDR3 nucleotides: TGTGCCAGCAGCCCCGGGACAGGGCTTTTGTCTTGGGCTGGAAACACCATATATTTT. Residues: CASSPGTGLLSWAGNTIYF.

The chain couples TRBV7-6 to TRBJ2-1, with 11 bases identical to TRBD2. The CDR3 consists of 16 residues. J was trimmed by 5 bases and V by 3 bases; bases with no gene match: 6. The germline V gene has CDR1 SGHVS and CDR2 FNYEAQ. The CDR3 sequence: CASSLNPGLADNEQFF. As DNA, the CDR3 is TGTGCCAGCAGCTTGAATCCGGGACTAGCGGACAATGAGCAGTTCTTC. The full variable domain, rest sourced from reference TRBV7-6 and TRBJ2-1, is GAGVSQSPRYKVTKRGQDVALRCDPISGHVSLYWYRQALGQGPEFLTYFNYEAQQDKSGLPNDRFSAERPEGSISTLTIQRTEQRDSAMYRCASSLNPGLADNEQFFGPGTRLTVL.

This sequence joins TRBV29-1 and TRBJ2-7; D may correspond to TRBD1 or TRBD2 (5 bases each). This CDR3 has 14 residues. Trimming stripped 2 bases from V and 5 bases from J, with 16 bases between. Germline CDR1 is SQVTM and CDR2 is ANQGSEA. The CDR3 loop is CSVESRDPFHEQYF. CDR3 DNA: TGCAGCGTTGAAAGCCGGGACCCCTTTCACGAGCAGTACTTC.

CDR3 coding DNA: TGTGCCAGCAGTTTTAGGCTAGCGGGAGTGGGGGCAGATACGCAGTATTTT. This translates into CASSFRLAGVGADTQYF. This sequence joins TRBV12-3 or TRBV12-4 and TRBJ2-3, with 10 bases aligning to TRBD2. The CDR3 has 17 residues. J lost 4 bases, V lost 3 bases, and 10 bases had no gene match.

The chain carries TRBV20-1 and TRBJ2-4; tentatively, D is TRBD2 (5 bases). The CDR3 is 16 amino acids. CDR1 DFQATT and CDR2 SNEGSKA come from the germline V gene (reference sequence). The V gene lost 1 base and the J gene lost 4 bases, with 17 bases spanning the gap. CDR3 sequence: CSARVILRGSKNIQYF. DNA for the CDR3: TGCAGTGCTAGAGTAATACTTCGGGGAAGTAAAAACATTCAGTACTTC.

DNA of the CDR3: TGTGCCAGCAGCGCATGGACAGGGGCGGGAGAGACCCAGTACTTC. As protein: CASSAWTGAGETQYF. The rearrangement links TRBV9 to TRBJ2-5, with 9 bases lining up with TRBD1. CDR1 SGDLS and CDR2 YYNGEE come from the germline V gene. The CDR3 loop spans 15 amino acids. The ends lost 3 bases at V and 4 bases at J; junction bases unmatched: 7.

This chain links TRBV12-3 or TRBV12-4 with TRBJ1-1, with 7 nucleotides matching TRBD1. V was pared by 6 bases and J by 0 bases, with 7 bases of the junction left unmatched. CDR3 size: 15 residues. DNA for the CDR3: TGTGCCAGCAGCGAACAGGGGACTCTGAACACTGAAGCTTTCTTT. Its translation is CASSEQGTLNTEAFF.

This chain uses TRBV6-2 or TRBV6-3 with TRBJ1-1; TRBD1 agrees at 8 bases. The germline gives CDR1 MNHEY, CDR2 SVGEGT. V was clipped by 0 bases and J by 4 bases; unmatched bases: 13. CDR3 size: 18 residues. The chain's CDR3 is CASSYSLGGQGFGTEAFF. CDR3 sequence (DNA): TGTGCCAGCAGTTACTCTCTCGGCGGACAGGGTTTTGGCACTGAAGCTTTCTTT.

Note on this clonotype: The missing conserved phenylalanine or tryptophan at the end of this CDR3 makes a read error likely. The DNA is left out, because the CDR3 cannot be placed on it with certainty; the CDR3 is given as TCRdb lists it. This chain connects TRBV20-1 to TRBJ2-1; the table's D gene call, TRBD2, was not cross checked with the DNA. Germline CDR1 is DFQATT and CDR2 is SNEGSKA (reference sequence). Both ends counted, the CDR3 spans 12 residues. The chain's CDR3 is CSAPAGGIPLQS.

The genes are TRBV29-1 and TRBJ2-1; no clear D gene. Per the germline V gene, CDR1 is SQVTM and CDR2 is ANQGSEA. This CDR3 is 18 amino acids long. Trimming pared 5 bases from V and 0 bases from J, leaving 23 bases between. This CDR3 reads CSVLENRVKEYSYNEQFF. CDR3 nucleotide sequence: TGCAGCGTTCTGGAGAACCGAGTAAAGGAATACTCCTACAATGAGCAGTTCTTC.

This clonotype was picked up a small number of times. The chain couples TRBV9 to TRBJ2-3; 7 bases map to TRBD1. V lost 3 bases and J lost 6; bases outside the gene matches: 13. The CDR3 length is 16 residues. Germline V gene sequence: CDR1 SGDLS, CDR2 YYNGEE. The CDR3 region is CASSAGTALPGDTQYF. CDR3 DNA sequence: TGTGCCAGCAGCGCCGGGACAGCACTCCCGGGGGATACGCAGTATTTT. The variable domain in full, completed from reference TRBV9 and TRBJ2-3, reads DSGVTQTPKHLITATGQRVTLRCSPRSGDLSVYWYQQSLDQGLQFLIQYYNGEERAKGNILERFSAQQFPDLHSELNLSSLELGDSALYFCASSAGTALPGDTQYFGPGTRLTVL.

The V call is TRBV7-9, the J call TRBJ2-7, with a tentative D call TRBD1 (6 bases). Trimming removed 5 bases at V and 3 bases at J, with 20 bases between. Per the germline V gene, CDR1 is SEHNR and CDR2 is FQNEAQ (reference sequence). This CDR3 comprises 16 residues. The CDR3 here is CASSQVRGIRVYEQYF. The CDR3 bases are TGTGCCAGCAGCCAAGTCAGGGGAATCAGAGTCTACGAGCAGTACTTC.

The table lists this clonotype with a few counts. The chain has TRBV28 and TRBJ1-5; TRBD1 agrees at 7 bases. V lost 8 bases, J lost 2 bases, and 9 bases stayed unmatched. Germline lookup yields CDR1 MDHEN and CDR2 SYDVKM. The CDR3 runs to 15 residues. The CDR3 region has the DNA TGTGCCAGCCAATCAGGGGGGCTGCGCAATCAGCCCCAGCATTTT. This encodes CASQSGGLRNQPQHF.

This clonotype appeared a few times. CDR3 DNA: TGTGCCAGCAGCTTATACGGCGTTCGAGAGCAGTTCTTC. Its protein product is CASSLYGVREQFF. The rearrangement links TRBV11-2 to TRBJ2-1; D uncertain. Germline CDR1 reads SGHAT; CDR2 reads FQNNGV. V lost 2 bases, J lost 10 bases, and 12 bases lay in between. There are 13 residues in the CDR3.

This clonotype was detected a few times. The gene calls are TRBV15 and TRBJ2-2; tentative D call: TRBD1 (6 bases). The CDR3 length is 16 residues. Germline loops: CDR1 LNHNV, CDR2 YYDKDF (reference sequence). Trimming pared 4 bases from V and 6 bases from J, leaving 18 bases between. This chain's CDR3 is CATSISGVGGAGELFF. In nucleotides, the CDR3 is TGTGCCACCAGCATATCAGGGGTGGGTGGCGCCGGGGAGCTGTTTTTT.

The V and J genes are TRBV6-1 and TRBJ1-1; 7 bases match TRBD1. The J segment lost 4 bases and the V segment lost 6 bases, leaving 8 bases of the junction unmatched. Germline CDR1 and CDR2: MNHNS and SASEGT. The CDR3 runs 14 residues. DNA for the CDR3: TGTGCCAGCAGCGAACAGGGGTTTTTCACTGAAGCTTTCTTT. Its translation: CASSEQGFFTEAFF.